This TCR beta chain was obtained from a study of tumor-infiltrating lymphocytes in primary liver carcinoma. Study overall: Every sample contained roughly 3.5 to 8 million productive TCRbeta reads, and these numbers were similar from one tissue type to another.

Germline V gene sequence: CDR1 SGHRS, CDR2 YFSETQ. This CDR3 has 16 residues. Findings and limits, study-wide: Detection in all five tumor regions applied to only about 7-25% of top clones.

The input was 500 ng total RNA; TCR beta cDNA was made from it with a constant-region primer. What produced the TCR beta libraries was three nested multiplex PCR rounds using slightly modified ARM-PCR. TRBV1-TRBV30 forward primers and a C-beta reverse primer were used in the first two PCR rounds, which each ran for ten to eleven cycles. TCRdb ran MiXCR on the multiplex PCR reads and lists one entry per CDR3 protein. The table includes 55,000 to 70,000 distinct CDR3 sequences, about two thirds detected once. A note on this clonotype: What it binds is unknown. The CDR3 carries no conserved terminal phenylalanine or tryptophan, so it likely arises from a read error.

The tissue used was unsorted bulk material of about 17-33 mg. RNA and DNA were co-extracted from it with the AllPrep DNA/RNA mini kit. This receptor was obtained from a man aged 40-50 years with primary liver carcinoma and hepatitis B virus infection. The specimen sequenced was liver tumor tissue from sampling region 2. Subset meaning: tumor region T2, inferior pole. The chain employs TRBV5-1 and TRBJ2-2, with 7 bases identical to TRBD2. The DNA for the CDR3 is TGCGCCAGTAGAACTAGCGCACCACCGGACACTGGGGAGCTGTTTATT. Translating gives CASRTSAPPDTGELFI.